This T cell receptor beta chain was sequenced during a study of blood T cell repertoires in COVID-19. CDR3 length: 12 amino acids. After removal of 8 bases from V and 10 bases from J, the junction contained 8 bases not matched to a gene. Germline CDR1 reads MNHNY; CDR2 reads SVGAGI (reference sequence). Profiled with immunoSEQ multiplex PCR; TCRdb holds only in-frame clones, not every one. Of 130,000 to 150,000 clones in the sample, approximately 86% were seen once. The sequenced sample consisted of PBMCs or T cells enriched from blood (not recorded which). V is TRBV6-6 and J is TRBJ2-1; the match to TRBD2 covers 7 bases. The receptor comes from a woman in her 40s who had recovered from COVID-19. DNA for the CDR3: TGTGCCAGCTGCGGCGGGAGTACCGAGCAGTTCTTC. Encoded protein: CASCGGSTEQFF.